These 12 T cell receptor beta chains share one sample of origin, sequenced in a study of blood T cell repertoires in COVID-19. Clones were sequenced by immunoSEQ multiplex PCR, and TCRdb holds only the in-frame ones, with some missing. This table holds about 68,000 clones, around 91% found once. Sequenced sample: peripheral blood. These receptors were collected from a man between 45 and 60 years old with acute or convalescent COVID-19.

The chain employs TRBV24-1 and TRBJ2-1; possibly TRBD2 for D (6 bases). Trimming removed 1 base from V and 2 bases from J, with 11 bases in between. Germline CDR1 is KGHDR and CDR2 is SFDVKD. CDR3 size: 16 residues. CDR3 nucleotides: TGTGCCACCAGTGATTTCGGGGGAGCAACCTACAATGAGCAGTTCTTC. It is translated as CATSDFGGATYNEQFF.

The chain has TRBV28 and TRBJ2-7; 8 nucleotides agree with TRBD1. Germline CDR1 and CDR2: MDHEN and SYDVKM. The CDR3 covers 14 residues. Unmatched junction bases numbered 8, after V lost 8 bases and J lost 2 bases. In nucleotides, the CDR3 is TGTGCCAGCTGTAACGACAGGGGCCCCTACGAGCAGTACTTC. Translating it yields CASCNDRGPYEQYF.

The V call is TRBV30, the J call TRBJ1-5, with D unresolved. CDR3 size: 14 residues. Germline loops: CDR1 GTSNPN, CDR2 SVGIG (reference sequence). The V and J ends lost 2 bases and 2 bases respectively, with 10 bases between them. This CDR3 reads CAWSRSNGNQPQHF. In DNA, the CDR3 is TGTGCCTGGAGTCGGTCTAATGGCAATCAGCCCCAGCATTTT.

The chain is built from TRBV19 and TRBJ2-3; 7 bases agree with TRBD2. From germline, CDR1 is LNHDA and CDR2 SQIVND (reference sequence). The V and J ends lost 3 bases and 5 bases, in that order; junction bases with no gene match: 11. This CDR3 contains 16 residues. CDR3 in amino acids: CASSIGGRDVGDTQYF. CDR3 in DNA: TGTGCCAGTAGTATTGGTGGGAGGGACGTAGGAGATACGCAGTATTTT.

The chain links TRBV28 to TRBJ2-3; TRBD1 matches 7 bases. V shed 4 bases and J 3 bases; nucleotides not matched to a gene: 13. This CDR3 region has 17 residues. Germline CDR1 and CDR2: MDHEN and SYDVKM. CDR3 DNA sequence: TGTGCCAGCAGTTCCACCCGTCACAGGGGAATAACAGATACGCAGTATTTT. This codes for CASSSTRHRGITDTQYF.

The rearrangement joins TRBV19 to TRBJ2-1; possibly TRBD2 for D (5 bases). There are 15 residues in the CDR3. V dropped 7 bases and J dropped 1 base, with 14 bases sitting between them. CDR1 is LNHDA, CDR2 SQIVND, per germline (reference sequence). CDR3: CASKSDQRSYNEQFF. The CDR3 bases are TGTGCCAGTAAGAGCGACCAGCGGTCCTACAATGAGCAGTTCTTC.

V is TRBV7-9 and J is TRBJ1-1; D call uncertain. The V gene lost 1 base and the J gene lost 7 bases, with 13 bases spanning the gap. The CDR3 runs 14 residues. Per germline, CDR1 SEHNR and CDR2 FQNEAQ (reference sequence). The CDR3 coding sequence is TGTGCCAGCAGCTTAGTAGCGGCGGGCCTTGAAGCTTTCTTT. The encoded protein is CASSLVAAGLEAFF.

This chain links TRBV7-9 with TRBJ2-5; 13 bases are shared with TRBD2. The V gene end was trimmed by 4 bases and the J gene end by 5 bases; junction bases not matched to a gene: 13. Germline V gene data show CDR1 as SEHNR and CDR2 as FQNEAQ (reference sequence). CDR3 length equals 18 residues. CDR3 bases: TGTGCCAGCAGCTCTCCTCGGGGACTAGCGGGGAAGGAGGAGACCCAGTACTTC. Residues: CASSSPRGLAGKEETQYF.

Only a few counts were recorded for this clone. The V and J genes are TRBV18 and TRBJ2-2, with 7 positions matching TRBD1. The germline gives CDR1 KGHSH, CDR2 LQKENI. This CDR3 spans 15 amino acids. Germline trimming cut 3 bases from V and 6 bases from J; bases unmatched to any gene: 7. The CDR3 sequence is CASSPRDSGAGELFF. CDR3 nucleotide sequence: TGTGCCAGCTCACCCAGGGACAGCGGTGCCGGGGAGCTGTTTTTT.

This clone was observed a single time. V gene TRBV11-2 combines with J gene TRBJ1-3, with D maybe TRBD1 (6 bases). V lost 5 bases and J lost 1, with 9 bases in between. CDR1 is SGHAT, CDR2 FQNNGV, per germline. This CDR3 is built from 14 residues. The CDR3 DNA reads TGTGCCAGCAGCCCCCAGGGGTCTGGAAACACCATATATTTT. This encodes CASSPQGSGNTIYF.

In DNA form, the CDR3 reads TGCGCCAGCAGCCAGCAGACAGGGTGGAATTCACCCCTCCACTTT. This sequence encodes CASSQQTGWNSPLHF. This chain connects TRBV4-3 to TRBJ1-6, with 7 bases aligning to TRBD1. V trimming: 3 bases; J trimming: 7 bases; junction bases outside the gene matches: 6. The germline gives CDR1 LGHNA, CDR2 YSLEER. This CDR3 has 15 residues.

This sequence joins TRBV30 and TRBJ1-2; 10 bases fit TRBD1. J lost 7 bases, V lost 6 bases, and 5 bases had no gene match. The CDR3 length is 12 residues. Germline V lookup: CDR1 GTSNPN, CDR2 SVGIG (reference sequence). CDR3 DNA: TGTGCCTGTCGACAGGGGGCTTTTGGCTACACCTTC. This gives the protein CACRQGAFGYTF.